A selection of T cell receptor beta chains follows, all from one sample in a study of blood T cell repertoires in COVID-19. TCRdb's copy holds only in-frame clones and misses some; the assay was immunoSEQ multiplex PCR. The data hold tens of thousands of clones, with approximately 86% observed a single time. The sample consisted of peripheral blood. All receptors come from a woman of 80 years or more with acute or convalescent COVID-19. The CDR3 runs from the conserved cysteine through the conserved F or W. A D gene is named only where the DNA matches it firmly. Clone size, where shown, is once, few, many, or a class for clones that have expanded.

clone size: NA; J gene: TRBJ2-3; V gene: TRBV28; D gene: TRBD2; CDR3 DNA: TGTGCCAGCAGTACTCGGACTAGCGGGTCCACTAGCACAGATACGCAGTATTTT; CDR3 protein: CASSTRTSGSTSTDTQYF
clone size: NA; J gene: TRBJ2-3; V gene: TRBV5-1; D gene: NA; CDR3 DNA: TGCGCCAGCAGCCTACCGAGCCATACGCAGTATTTT; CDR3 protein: CASSLPSHTQYF
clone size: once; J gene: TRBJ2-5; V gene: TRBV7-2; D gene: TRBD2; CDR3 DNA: TGTGCCAGCAGACGAGGGACTAGCGGGAGGGGAGAGACCCAGTACTTC; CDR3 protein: CASRRGTSGRGETQYF
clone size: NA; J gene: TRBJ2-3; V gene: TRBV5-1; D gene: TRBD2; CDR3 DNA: TGCGCCAGCAGCTTGGCTAGCGGGAGCATGGGAGATACGCAGTATTTT; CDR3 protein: CASSLASGSMGDTQYF
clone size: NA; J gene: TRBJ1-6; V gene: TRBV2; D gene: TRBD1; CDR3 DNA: TGTGCCAGCGGAACAGGGGGGGATTCACCCCTCCACTTT; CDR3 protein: CASGTGGDSPLHF
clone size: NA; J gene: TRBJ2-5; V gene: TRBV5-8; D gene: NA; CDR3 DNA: TGTGCCAGCAGCTTCGAGGAGACCCAGTACTTC; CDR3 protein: CASSFEETQYF
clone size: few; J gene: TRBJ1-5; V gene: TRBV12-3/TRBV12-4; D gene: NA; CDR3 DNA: TGTGCCAGCACCGCGAGGGGCGGGGAGCCCCAGCATTTT; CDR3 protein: CASTARGGEPQHF
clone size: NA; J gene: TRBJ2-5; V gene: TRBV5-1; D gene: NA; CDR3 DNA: TGCGCCAGCAGCTGGTTAGTCCAAGAGACCCAGTACTTC; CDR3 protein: CASSWLVQETQYF
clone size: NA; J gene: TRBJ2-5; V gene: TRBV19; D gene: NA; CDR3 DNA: TGTGCCAGTAGTATAGGGGCCGGTGGGGCCGGAGAGACCCAGTACTTC; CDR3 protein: CASSIGAGGAGETQYF
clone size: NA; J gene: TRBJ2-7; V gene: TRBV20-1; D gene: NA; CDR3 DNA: TGCAGTGCTAGAGATAACTACGAGCAGTACTTC; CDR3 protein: CSARDNYEQYF
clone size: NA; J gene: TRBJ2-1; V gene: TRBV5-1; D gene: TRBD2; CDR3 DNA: TGCGCCAGCAGCTTCCTTCCCTCGGGCGGGAGACAGTCCTACAATGAGCAGTTCTTC; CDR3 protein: CASSFLPSGGRQSYNEQFF
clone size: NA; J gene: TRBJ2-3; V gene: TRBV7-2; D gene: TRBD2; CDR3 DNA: TGTGCCAGCAGCTTAGGTGGGACTAGGAAGGATACGCAGTATTTT; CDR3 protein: CASSLGGTRKDTQYF
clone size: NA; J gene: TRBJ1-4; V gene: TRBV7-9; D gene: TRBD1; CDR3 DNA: TGTGCCAGCAGCTCCGGGACAGGGGGCTCGGGGAATGAAAAACTGTTTTTT; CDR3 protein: CASSSGTGGSGNEKLFF
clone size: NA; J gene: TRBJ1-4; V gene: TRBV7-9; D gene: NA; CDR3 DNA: TGTGTCTCGTCCAGGGGCACTAATGAAAAACTGTTTTTT; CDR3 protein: CVSSRGTNEKLFF
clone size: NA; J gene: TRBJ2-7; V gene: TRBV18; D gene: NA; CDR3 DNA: TGTGCCAGCTCACCACGAGCCAGGGCGGAAACCTACGAGCAGTACTTC; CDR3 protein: CASSPRARAETYEQYF
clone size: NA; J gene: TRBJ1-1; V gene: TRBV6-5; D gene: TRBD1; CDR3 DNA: TGTGCCAGCAGACCCGACAGGGGAGGGACTGAAGCTTTCTTT; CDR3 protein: CASRPDRGGTEAFF
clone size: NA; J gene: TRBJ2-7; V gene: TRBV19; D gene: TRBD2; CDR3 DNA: TGTGCCAGTAGTAGCGGGAGCTACGAGCAGTACTTC; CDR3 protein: CASSSGSYEQYF
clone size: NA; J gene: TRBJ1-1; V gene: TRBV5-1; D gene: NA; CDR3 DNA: TGCGCCAGCAGCACCCAAGAGTTAGCTGAAGCTTTCTTT; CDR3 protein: CASSTQELAEAFF
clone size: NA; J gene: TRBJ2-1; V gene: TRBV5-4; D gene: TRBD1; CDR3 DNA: TGTGCCAGCAGCTTCTGGACAGGGGGCATTGAGCAGTTCTTC; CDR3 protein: CASSFWTGGIEQFF
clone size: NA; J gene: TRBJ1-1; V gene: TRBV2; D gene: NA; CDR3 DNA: TGTGCCAGCAGTGTACAGGAAGGAGGGACTGAAGCTTTCTTT; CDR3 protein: CASSVQEGGTEAFF
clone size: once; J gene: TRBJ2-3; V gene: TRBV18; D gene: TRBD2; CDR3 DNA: TGTGCCAGCTCACTGGAGCGGGAGGGCCAGTATTTT; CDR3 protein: CASSLEREGQYF
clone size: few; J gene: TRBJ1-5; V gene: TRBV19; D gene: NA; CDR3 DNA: TGTGCCAGTAAGAACGGGGGGGCCGGAATTAATCAGCCCCAGCATTTT; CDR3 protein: CASKNGGAGINQPQHF
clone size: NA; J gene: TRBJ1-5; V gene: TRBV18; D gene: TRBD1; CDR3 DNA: TGTGCCAGCTCACGAAACGGGCGCGGGACAGGGAATCAGCCCCAGCATTTT; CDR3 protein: CASSRNGRGTGNQPQHF
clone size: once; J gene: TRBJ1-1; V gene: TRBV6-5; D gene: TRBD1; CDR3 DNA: TGTGCCAGCAGACAGGGGGCGCGGACTGAAGCTTTCTTT; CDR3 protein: CASRQGARTEAFF
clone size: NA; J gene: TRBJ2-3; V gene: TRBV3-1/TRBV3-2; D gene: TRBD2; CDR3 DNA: TGTGCCAGCAGCCAGGCTCCGACTAGCGGGTGGGATACGCAGTATTTT; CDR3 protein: CASSQAPTSGWDTQYF
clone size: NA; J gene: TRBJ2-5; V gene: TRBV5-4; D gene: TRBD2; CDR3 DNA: TGTGCCAGCAGCTTATTAGCGGGGGCCCAAGAGACCCAGTACTTC; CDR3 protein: CASSLLAGAQETQYF